The rows below give T cell receptor beta chains drawn from one sample of a study of OX40 agonist ivuxolimab in advanced cancers. Libraries were prepared by immunoSEQ multiplex PCR; TCRdb keeps only in-frame clonotypes and omits some of them. Altogether 25,000 to 35,000 clones are present, roughly nine tenths being singletons, with the ten largest covering around 39%. Sequencing was performed on CD4+ or CD8+ T cells sorted from blood, taken in a trial of the OX40 agonist ivuxolimab. These receptors came from an adult with an advanced solid tumor such as melanoma, head and neck, liver or kidney cancer. CDR3s include the opening cysteine and the closing phenylalanine or tryptophan. Fields, in order: V gene, clone size, D gene, J gene, CDR3 protein, CDR3 DNA. A D gene is named only where the DNA matches it firmly. Not all rows give a size; the values are once, few, many and, for expanded clones, a class.

TRBV19	-	-	TRBJ1-5	CASSIALGGYNQPQHF	TGTGCCAGTAGTATCGCCCTGGGAGGCTATAATCAGCCCCAGCATTTT
TRBV7-9	-	TRBD2	TRBJ2-1	CASSLLAGGPDEQFF	TGTGCCAGCAGCTTATTGGCGGGAGGGCCCGATGAGCAGTTCTTC
TRBV5-1	few	TRBD1	TRBJ2-7	CASSLGQGNVHEQYF	TGCGCCAGCAGCTTGGGACAGGGGAATGTCCACGAGCAGTACTTC
TRBV7-3	-	-	TRBJ2-3	CASSLTRGDTQYF	TGTGCCAGCAGCTTAACTCGAGGCGATACGCAGTATTTT
TRBV28	-	-	TRBJ2-5	CASSFRYQETQYF	TGTGCCAGCAGTTTCAGATACCAAGAGACCCAGTACTTC
TRBV9	-	-	TRBJ2-3	CASSVGGTDTQYF	TGTGCCAGCAGCGTAGGTGGCACAGATACGCAGTATTTT
TRBV7-2	-	-	TRBJ2-1	CASSLVPSGGVNEQFF	TGTGCCAGCAGCTTAGTACCCAGTGGCGGAGTCAATGAGCAGTTCTTC
TRBV28	-	-	TRBJ1-4	CASSPGGVNEKLFF	TGTGCCAGCAGTCCAGGAGGGGTAAATGAAAAACTGTTTTTT
TRBV30	-	-	TRBJ1-2	CAWSDTPHGYTF	TGTGCCTGGAGTGACACCCCTCATGGCTACACCTTC
TRBV6-1	-	-	TRBJ2-7	CASSARHLLVFSYEQYF	TGTGCCAGCAGTGCCAGGCATCTACTAGTATTCTCCTACGAGCAGTACTTC
TRBV28	-	TRBD1	TRBJ1-2	CASRSVQGALGGYTF	TGTGCCAGCAGATCAGTACAGGGGGCGCTCGGTGGCTACACCTTC
TRBV7-9	-	-	TRBJ1-1	CASRPDTNTEAFF	TGTGCCAGCAGACCTGATACCAACACTGAAGCTTTCTTT
TRBV2	once	TRBD1	TRBJ2-3	CASIGRDRAAVGTQYF	TGTGCCAGCATAGGCCGGGACAGGGCCGCCGTGGGGACGCAGTATTTT
TRBV4-3	-	TRBD1	TRBJ2-1	CASSPLWSGQGELQQFF	TGCGCCAGCAGCCCTCTTTGGTCGGGACAGGGAGAACTACAGCAGTTCTTC
TRBV4-1	-	-	TRBJ2-7	CASSPPLRYEQYF	TGCGCCAGCAGCCCACCACTGCGCTACGAGCAGTACTTC
TRBV28	-	TRBD2	TRBJ2-3	CASSSLAGAYQGDTQYF	TGTGCCAGCAGTTCCCTAGCGGGAGCATATCAAGGAGATACGCAGTATTTT
TRBV29-1	-	-	TRBJ2-2	CSARTMAVNTGELFF	TGCAGCGCCCGGACAATGGCAGTCAACACCGGGGAGCTGTTTTTT
TRBV2	few	-	TRBJ1-2	CASSEAFGGNYGYTF	TGTGCCAGCAGTGAAGCGTTCGGGGGGAACTATGGCTACACCTTC
TRBV29-1	-	TRBD1	TRBJ1-1	CSVDRDRAEAFF	TGCAGCGTTGACCGGGACAGAGCTGAAGCTTTCTTT
TRBV6-5	-	-	TRBJ2-6	CASSYAGITGANVLTF	TGTGCCAGCAGTTACGCAGGGATCACTGGGGCCAACGTCCTGACTTTC
TRBV4-2	-	TRBD2	TRBJ2-7	CASSQEPIWASGKYEQYF	TGTGCCAGCAGCCAAGAACCTATCTGGGCTAGCGGGAAATACGAGCAGTACTTC
TRBV6-1	-	-	TRBJ1-5	CASSGLVWIYSNQPQHF	TGTGCCAGCAGTGGATTGGTCTGGATCTATAGCAATCAGCCCCAGCATTTT
TRBV5-8	-	-	TRBJ2-3	CASSGGGTDTQYF	TGTGCCAGCAGTGGGGGCGGCACAGATACGCAGTATTTT
TRBV20-1	-	-	TRBJ2-7	CSAVDEQYF	TGCAGTGCCGTGGACGAGCAGTACTTC
TRBV7-3	-	TRBD2	TRBJ2-1	CASSLMGLAGGDNEQFF	TGTGCCAGCAGCTTAATGGGACTAGCGGGAGGGGACAATGAGCAGTTCTTC
TRBV15	-	-	TRBJ1-4	CATEQAGSNEKLFF	TGTGCCACCGAGCAGGCAGGATCCAATGAAAAACTGTTTTTT
TRBV30	-	-	TRBJ1-3	CAWSAGTSSGNTIYF	TGTGCCTGGAGCGCCGGGACAAGCTCTGGAAACACCATATATTTT
TRBV28	-	-	TRBJ1-2	CASSSPWTERNYGYTF	TGTGCCAGCAGTTCCCCTTGGACAGAGCGTAACTATGGCTACACCTTC
TRBV5-1	-	-	TRBJ1-3	CASNGSGNTIYF	TGCGCCAGCAATGGATCTGGAAACACCATATATTTT
TRBV4-3	-	-	TRBJ2-7	CASSLGWAEAHEQYF	TGCGCCAGCAGCCTTGGGTGGGCCGAGGCACACGAGCAGTACTTC
TRBV15	-	-	TRBJ1-2	CATGRASNYGYTF	TGTGCCACTGGCCGAGCTTCTAACTATGGCTACACCTTC
TRBV25-1	-	-	TRBJ2-3	CASGNTQYF	TGTGCCTCCGGAAATACGCAGTATTTT
TRBV27	once	-	TRBJ2-5	CASSLSPGVETQYF	TGTGCCAGCAGTTTATCGCCGGGGGTAGAGACCCAGTACTTC
TRBV6-5	-	-	TRBJ2-3	CASAHEGGNTDTQYF	TGTGCCAGCGCCCACGAGGGCGGAAACACAGATACGCAGTATTTT
TRBV28	-	-	TRBJ2-3	CASMVGDTQYF	TGTGCCAGCATGGTCGGCGATACGCAGTATTTT
TRBV2	-	-	TRBJ1-2	CASSEARRTNYGYTF	TGTGCCAGCAGTGAAGCTAGAAGGACTAACTATGGCTACACCTTC
TRBV5-5	-	TRBD1	TRBJ2-7	CASSWTGREQYF	TGTGCCAGCAGCTGGACAGGGCGCGAGCAGTACTTC
TRBV30	-	TRBD1	TRBJ2-7	CAWSGTTGFFEQYF	TGTGCCTGGAGTGGAACGACAGGGTTTTTCGAGCAGTACTTC
TRBV11-2	-	-	TRBJ2-2	CASSLTMVEGPGELFF	TGTGCCAGCAGCTTAACTATGGTGGAGGGGCCCGGGGAGCTGTTTTTT
TRBV11-3	-	-	TRBJ2-1	CASSFDFNNEQFF	TGTGCCAGCAGCTTCGACTTCAACAATGAGCAGTTCTTC
TRBV5-6	-	-	TRBJ2-2	CASSSTGELFF	TGTGCCAGCAGCTCCACCGGGGAGCTGTTTTTT
TRBV19	-	-	TRBJ1-2	CASKPGHFVGLYGYTF	TGTGCCAGTAAGCCGGGACACTTCGTTGGACTCTATGGCTACACCTTC
TRBV2	many	TRBD1	TRBJ2-2	CASSQTGENTGELFF	TGTGCCAGCTCACAGACAGGGGAGAACACCGGGGAGCTGTTTTTT
TRBV19	-	TRBD2	TRBJ2-7	CASRSASGEIYEQYF	TGTGCCAGTAGATCCGCTAGCGGGGAAATCTACGAGCAGTACTTC
TRBV7-9	-	TRBD1	TRBJ1-3	CASSPRTGSGNTIYF	TGTGCCAGCAGCCCAAGGACAGGCTCTGGAAACACCATATATTTT
TRBV5-6	-	-	TRBJ2-7	CASSLGAEQYF	TGTGCCAGCAGCTTGGGCGCCGAGCAGTACTTC
TRBV2	-	TRBD2	TRBJ2-1	CASTSGEYNEQFF	TGTGCCTCTACTAGCGGAGAGTACAATGAGCAGTTCTTC
TRBV27	-	-	TRBJ2-7	CASSPDTPPYEQYF	TGTGCCAGCAGTCCAGATACCCCACCTTACGAGCAGTACTTC
TRBV4-1	large	TRBD1	TRBJ2-5	CASSQDPWTGQETQYF	TGCGCCAGCAGCCAAGATCCATGGACAGGACAAGAGACCCAGTACTTC
TRBV5-6	-	TRBD1	TRBJ2-3	CASSFQGDTDTQYF	TGTGCCAGCAGCTTCCAGGGGGACACAGATACGCAGTATTTT
TRBV27	-	-	TRBJ2-6	CASSLAGANVLTF	TGTGCCAGCAGTTTAGCTGGGGCCAACGTCCTGACTTTC
TRBV7-2	-	-	TRBJ1-1	CASSAGLVFSEGAFF	TGTGCCAGCAGTGCAGGGTTGGTGTTTTCTGAGGGAGCTTTCTTT
TRBV9	-	-	TRBJ1-3	CASSVGSGLGGNTIYF	TGTGCCAGCAGCGTAGGCTCGGGGCTAGGGGGAAACACCATATATTTT
TRBV19	-	-	TRBJ1-1	CASTLTPDMGTEAFF	TGTGCCAGTACCCTTACCCCAGATATGGGCACTGAAGCTTTCTTT
TRBV11-2	-	TRBD2	TRBJ2-1	CASSLSGRARDEQFF	TGTGCCAGCAGCTTGAGCGGGAGGGCCAGAGATGAGCAGTTCTTC
TRBV15	-	-	TRBJ2-7	CATSLGTYNEQYF	TGTGCCACCAGCCTAGGGACATACAACGAGCAGTACTTC
TRBV27	-	-	TRBJ1-1	CASSFRLTLNTEAFF	TGTGCCAGCAGTTTTCGACTGACCCTGAACACTGAAGCTTTCTTT
TRBV27	once	TRBD2	TRBJ2-5	CASSLDGTSGRETQYF	TGTGCCAGCAGTTTAGACGGGACTAGCGGGAGGGAGACCCAGTACTTC
TRBV7-9	-	TRBD1	TRBJ2-2	CASSRGQGGYTGELFF	TGTGCCAGCAGCCGAGGACAGGGGGGCTACACCGGGGAGCTGTTTTTT
TRBV5-5	-	-	TRBJ1-1	CASRPDGMNTEAFF	TGTGCCAGCAGACCCGACGGCATGAACACTGAAGCTTTCTTT